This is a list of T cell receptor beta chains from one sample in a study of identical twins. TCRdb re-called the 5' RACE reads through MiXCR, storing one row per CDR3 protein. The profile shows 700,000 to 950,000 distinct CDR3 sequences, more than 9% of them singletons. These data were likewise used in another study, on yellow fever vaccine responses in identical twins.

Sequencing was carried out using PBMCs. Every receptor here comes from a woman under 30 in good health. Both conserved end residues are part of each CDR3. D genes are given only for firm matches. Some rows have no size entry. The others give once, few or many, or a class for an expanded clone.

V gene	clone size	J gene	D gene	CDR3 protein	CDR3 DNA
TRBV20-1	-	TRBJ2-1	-	CSANSPRTHGNEQFF	TGCAGTGCTAATAGCCCCCGGACCCACGGCAATGAGCAGTTCTTC
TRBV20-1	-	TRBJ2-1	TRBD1	CSANLMEGDRGLNEQFF	TGCAGTGCCAACCTCATGGAGGGGGACAGGGGGCTGAATGAGCAGTTCTTC
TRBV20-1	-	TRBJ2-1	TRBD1	CSASEGQVLTLNNEQFF	TGCAGTGCTAGCGAGGGACAGGTACTAACCTTGAACAATGAGCAGTTCTTC
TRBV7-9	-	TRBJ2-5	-	CASSTLRDIEETQYF	TGTGCCAGCAGCACCCTCCGGGACATTGAAGAGACCCAGTACTTC
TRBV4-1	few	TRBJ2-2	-	CASSQFPGTHSAGELFF	TGCGCCAGCAGCCAATTTCCCGGGACCCATTCAGCCGGGGAGCTGTTTTTT
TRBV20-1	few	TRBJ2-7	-	CSARVVQEQYF	TGCAGTGCTAGAGTCGTACAGGAGCAGTACTTC
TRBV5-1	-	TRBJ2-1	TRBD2	CASSTSSGTSGRLSYNEQFF	TGCGCCAGCAGCACTTCTTCCGGGACTAGCGGGAGACTCTCCTACAATGAGCAGTTCTTC
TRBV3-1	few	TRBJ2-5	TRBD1	CASSQHRTGMGETQYF	TGTGCCAGCAGCCAACATAGGACAGGGATGGGGGAGACCCAGTACTTC
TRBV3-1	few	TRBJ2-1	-	CASSRPTGTYNEQFF	TGTGCCAGCAGCCGACCGACGGGGACCTACAATGAGCAGTTCTTC
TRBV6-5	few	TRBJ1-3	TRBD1	CASSVVRGFSGNTIYF	TGTGCCAGCAGTGTTGTCAGGGGGTTCTCTGGAAACACCATATATTTT
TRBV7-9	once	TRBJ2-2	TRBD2	CASSFGLAGTDTGELFF	TGTGCCAGCAGCTTCGGACTAGCGGGAACGGACACCGGGGAGCTGTTTTTT
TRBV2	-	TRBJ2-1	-	CASREDTSYNEQFF	TGTGCCAGCAGAGAAGACACCTCCTACAATGAGCAGTTCTTC
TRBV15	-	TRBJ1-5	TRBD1	CATTRGTGGWGSQPQHF	TGTGCCACCACCAGAGGGACAGGGGGCTGGGGAAGTCAGCCCCAGCATTTT
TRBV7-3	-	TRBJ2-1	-	CASSADGSSYNEQFF	TGTGCCAGCAGCGCGGACGGAAGCTCCTACAATGAGCAGTTCTTC
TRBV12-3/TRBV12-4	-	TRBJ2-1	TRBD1	CASSPWTGTNEQFF	TGTGCCAGCAGTCCTTGGACAGGGACCAATGAGCAGTTCTTC
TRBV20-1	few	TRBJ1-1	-	CSARQPGHSNTEAFF	TGCAGTGCTAGGCAACCGGGACATTCAAACACTGAAGCTTTCTTT
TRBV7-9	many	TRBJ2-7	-	CASSPRFNSYEQYF	TGTGCCAGCAGCCCCCGCTTCAACTCCTACGAGCAGTACTTC
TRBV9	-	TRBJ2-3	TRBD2	CASSARGGVTDTQYF	TGTGCCAGCAGCGCCCGGGGGGGAGTGACAGATACGCAGTATTTT
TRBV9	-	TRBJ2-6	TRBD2	CASSVLGLAGLQSGANVLTF	TGTGCCAGCAGCGTCCTAGGACTAGCGGGACTTCAGTCTGGGGCCAACGTCCTGACTTTC
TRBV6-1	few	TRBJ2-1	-	CASSTRFPPDEQFF	TGTGCCAGCAGTACCCGGTTCCCTCCAGATGAGCAGTTCTTC
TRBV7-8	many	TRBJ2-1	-	CASSPIGDSYNEQFF	TGTGCCAGCAGCCCAATAGGGGACTCCTACAATGAGCAGTTCTTC
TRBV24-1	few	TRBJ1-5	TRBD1	CADRESNQPQHF	TGTGCCGACAGGGAGAGCAATCAGCCCCAGCATTTT
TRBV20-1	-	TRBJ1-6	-	CSAITGWNSPLHF	TGCAGTGCCATAACAGGGTGGAATTCACCCCTCCACTTT
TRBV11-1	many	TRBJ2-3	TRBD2	CASSLFAPTSGIGDTQYF	TGTGCCAGCAGCTTATTCGCGCCTACTAGCGGGATAGGTGATACGCAGTATTTT
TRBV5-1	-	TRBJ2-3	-	CASSLGSIDTDTQYF	TGCGCCAGCAGCTTAGGATCCATCGACACAGATACGCAGTATTTT
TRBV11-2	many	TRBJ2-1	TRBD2	CASSLERGGVDEQFF	TGTGCCAGCAGCTTAGAACGGGGGGGCGTCGATGAGCAGTTCTTC
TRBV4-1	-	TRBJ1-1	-	CASIHLGETEAFF	TGCGCCAGCATCCACCTTGGAGAGACTGAAGCTTTCTTT
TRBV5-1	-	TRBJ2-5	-	CASSLEWVGGFQETQYF	TGCGCCAGCAGCTTGGAGTGGGTCGGGGGCTTCCAAGAGACCCAGTACTTC
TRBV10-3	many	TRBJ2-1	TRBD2	CAISESGTTHNEQFF	TGTGCCATCAGTGAGTCTGGGACTACCCACAATGAGCAGTTCTTC
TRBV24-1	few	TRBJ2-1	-	CATSDPPDEQFF	TGTGCCACCAGTGATCCGCCCGATGAGCAGTTCTTC
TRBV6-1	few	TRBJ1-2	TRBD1	CASSRSDRDWANYGYTF	TGTGCCAGCAGTCGGTCGGACAGGGACTGGGCGAACTATGGCTACACCTTC
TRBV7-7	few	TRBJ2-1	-	CASSRGDDLYNEQFF	TGTGCCAGCAGCAGAGGGGACGACCTATACAATGAGCAGTTCTTC
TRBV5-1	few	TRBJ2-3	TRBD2	CASSLPTYLAGGKDTQYF	TGCGCCAGCAGCTTGCCGACTTACCTAGCGGGTGGCAAAGATACGCAGTATTTT
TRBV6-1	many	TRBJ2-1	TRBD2	CASSPRLAGEFEQFF	TGTGCCAGCAGTCCCCGACTAGCGGGAGAGTTTGAGCAGTTCTTC
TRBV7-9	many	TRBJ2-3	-	CASSLGMEGRTDTQYF	TGTGCCAGCAGCTTAGGAATGGAGGGTCGCACAGATACGCAGTATTTT
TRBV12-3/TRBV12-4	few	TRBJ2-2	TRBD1	CASDGDRSTGELFF	TGTGCCAGCGACGGGGACAGAAGCACCGGGGAGCTGTTTTTT
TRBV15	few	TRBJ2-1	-	CATSRDPGAYNEQFF	TGTGCCACCAGCAGAGATCCGGGGGCGTACAATGAGCAGTTCTTC
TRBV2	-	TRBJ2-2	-	CASTPGERQPAGTGELFF	TGTGCCAGCACCCCCGGGGAGCGGCAACCGGCGGGGACCGGGGAGCTGTTTTTT
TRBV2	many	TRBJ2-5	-	CASKSSRGGETQYF	TGTGCCAGCAAAAGTTCCAGGGGTGGGGAGACCCAGTACTTC
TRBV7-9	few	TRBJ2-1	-	CASSQRQHSYNEQFF	TGTGCCAGCAGCCAAAGACAACACTCCTACAATGAGCAGTTCTTC
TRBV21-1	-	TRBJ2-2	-	CASSKVGGVHGELFF	TGTGCCAGCAGCAAAGTGGGCGGGGTCCACGGGGAGCTGTTTTTT
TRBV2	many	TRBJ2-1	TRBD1	CASSEEQRDRVFDEQFF	TGTGCCAGCAGTGAAGAACAACGGGACAGGGTTTTCGATGAGCAGTTCTTC
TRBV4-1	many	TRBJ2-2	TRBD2	CASSQWTSGNTGELFF	TGCGCCAGCAGCCAGTGGACTAGCGGAAACACCGGGGAGCTGTTTTTT
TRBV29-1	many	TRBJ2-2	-	CSVEDGGGYPNTGELFF	TGCAGCGTTGAAGATGGGGGAGGTTATCCGAACACCGGGGAGCTGTTTTTT
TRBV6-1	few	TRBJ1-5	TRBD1	CASRTRQGGQPQHF	TGTGCCAGCAGAACCCGACAGGGTGGGCAGCCCCAGCATTTT
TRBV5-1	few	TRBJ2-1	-	CASSLEAGLDNEQFF	TGCGCCAGCAGCTTGGAGGCAGGGTTGGACAATGAGCAGTTCTTC
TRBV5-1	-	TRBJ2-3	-	CASSLEVGRTDTQYF	TGCGCCAGCAGCTTGGAGGTAGGGCGCACAGATACGCAGTATTTT
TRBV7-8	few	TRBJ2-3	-	CASSSRDTQLTDTQYF	TGTGCCAGCAGCTCGCGGGACACCCAACTCACAGATACGCAGTATTTT
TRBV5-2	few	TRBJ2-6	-	CASNLGTGVVGANVLTF	TGTGCCAGCAACCTAGGGACAGGAGTAGTTGGGGCCAACGTCCTGACTTTC
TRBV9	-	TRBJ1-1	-	CASSVGTAGTEAFF	TGTGCCAGCAGCGTAGGGACAGCGGGGACTGAAGCTTTCTTT
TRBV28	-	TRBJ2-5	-	CASSRDQPMAQYF	TGTGCCAGCAGCCGAGACCAGCCTATGGCCCAGTACTTC